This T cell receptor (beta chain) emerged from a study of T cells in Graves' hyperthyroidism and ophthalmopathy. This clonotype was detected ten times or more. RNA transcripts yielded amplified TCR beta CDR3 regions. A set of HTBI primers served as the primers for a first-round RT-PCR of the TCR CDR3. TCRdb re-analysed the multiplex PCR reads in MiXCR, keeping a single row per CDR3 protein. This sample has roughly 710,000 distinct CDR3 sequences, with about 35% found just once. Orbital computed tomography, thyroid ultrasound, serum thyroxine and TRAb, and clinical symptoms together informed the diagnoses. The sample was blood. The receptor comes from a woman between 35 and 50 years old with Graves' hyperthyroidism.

CDR3 in amino acids: CASSSRDRGREGNTIYF. CDR3 nucleotides: TGTGCCAGCAGCTCCCGGGACAGGGGGCGAGAAGGAAACACCATATATTTT. The chain uses TRBV7-8 and TRBJ1-3, with TRBD1 matching over 12 bases. The V gene's germline CDR1 is SGHVS and CDR2 FQNEAQ. The CDR3 extends over 17 amino acids. With 4 bases clipped from V and 4 bases from J, the junction kept 8 bases outside the gene matches.